One sample yielded the 17 T cell receptor beta chains listed below, sequenced in a study of cytomegalovirus exposure and HLA in healthy donors. With 60 Vbeta and 13 Jbeta primers, the PCR was carried out. Method: immunoSEQ multiplex PCR; TCRdb's copy keeps in-frame clones and lacks some. Of 100,000 to 120,000 clones in the sample, about 81% are singletons; the top ten hold around 1.2%. Sequenced sample: PBMCs. These receptors originate from a man under 40 in good health and CMV-seronegative.

This chain uses TRBV7-6 with TRBJ2-7, with TRBD1 as a possible D gene (5 bases). CDR3 size: 14 residues. The V end lost 1 base, the J end lost 6 bases, and 13 bases lay between the germline ends. The germline V gene has CDR1 SGHVS and CDR2 FNYEAQ. The CDR3: CASSLGQGRSEQYF. CDR3 sequence (DNA): TGTGCCAGCAGCTTAGGCCAGGGAAGAAGCGAGCAGTACTTC.

The chain carries TRBV7-9 and TRBJ1-2; 7 bases line up with TRBD1. The V segment lost 3 bases and the J segment 0 bases; nucleotides outside the gene matches: 7. From germline, CDR1 is SEHNR and CDR2 FQNEAQ (reference sequence). The CDR3 covers 16 residues. As DNA, the CDR3 is TGTGCCAGCAGCTTCACCCACGGGACAGCTAACTATGGCTACACCTTC. This translates into CASSFTHGTANYGYTF.

Regarding this clone: The identical CDR3 is also encoded by other nucleotide sequences in the sample. The CDR3 nucleotides read TGTGCCAGCAGTACAGGAGCCTACGAGCAGTACTTC. It translates to CASSTGAYEQYF. The chain has TRBV7-9 and TRBJ2-7; a possible D gene is TRBD1 (5 bases). Trimming took 6 bases from V and 2 from J, leaving 8 bases between them. This CDR3 has 12 residues. In germline, CDR1 is SEHNR, CDR2 FQNEAQ (reference sequence).

The chain uses TRBV9 and TRBJ1-1, with a possible D match to TRBD1 (6 bases). Germline CDR1 and CDR2: SGDLS and YYNGEE. Trimming left V 1 base short and J 3 bases short, with 7 bases between. The CDR3 is 13 amino acids. The CDR3 bases are TGTGCCAGCAGCGTAAAGGGGGACACTGAAGCTTTCTTT. It codes for CASSVKGDTEAFF. The full variable domain, completed using reference TRBV9 and TRBJ1-1, is DSGVTQTPKHLITATGQRVTLRCSPRSGDLSVYWYQQSLDQGLQFLIQYYNGEERAKGNILERFSAQQFPDLHSELNLSSLELGDSALYFCASSVKGDTEAFFGQGTRLTVV.

This clone was counted only a few times. The V call is TRBV5-6, the J call TRBJ2-3; 11 nucleotides agree with TRBD2. The trim removed 4 bases at V and 2 bases at J, leaving 3 bases unmatched. CDR1 and CDR2 from the germline V gene are SGHDT and YYEEEE. The length of the CDR3 is 15 residues. Here the CDR3 reads CASSVSGGATDTQYF. As DNA, the CDR3 is TGTGCCAGCAGCGTTAGCGGGGGGGCCACAGATACGCAGTATTTT.

This clone was observed once. The chain carries TRBV28 and TRBJ2-5; tentative D call: TRBD1 (5 bases). Germline CDR1 MDHEN, CDR2 SYDVKM. Trimming shortened V by 0 bases and J by 5 bases, and 16 bases separated the two germline ends. The CDR3 contains 16 residues. The CDR3 sequence is CASSLWDKSGLETQYF. CDR3 bases: TGTGCCAGCAGTTTATGGGACAAGTCGGGTCTGGAGACCCAGTACTTC.

The chain has TRBV2 and TRBJ1-1; the D is unclear. This CDR3 spans 14 amino acids. V gave up 3 bases and J gave up 1 base, with 9 bases separating them. Germline assignment: CDR1 SNHLY and CDR2 FYNNEI. The CDR3 region is CASSERQWNTEAFF. In DNA, the CDR3 is TGTGCCAGCAGTGAGAGGCAGTGGAACACTGAAGCTTTCTTT.

This clone was counted once. The chain is built from TRBV4-3 and TRBJ2-1; 10 bases match TRBD2. Germline V CDR1 and CDR2: LGHNA, YSLEER. This CDR3 is built from 17 residues. V trimming: 3 bases; J trimming: 7 bases; junction bases outside the gene matches: 12. The CDR3 here is CASSQSLVASGRNEQFF. The CDR3 DNA reads as TGCGCCAGCAGCCAGTCACTCGTGGCTAGCGGGAGAAATGAGCAGTTCTTC.

The rearrangement links TRBV4-1 to TRBJ2-7; 10 nucleotides match TRBD2. The V gene end was trimmed by 1 base and the J gene end by 3 bases; junction bases not matched to a gene: 6. This CDR3 has 16 amino acids. The germline CDR1 and CDR2 sequences are MGHRA and YSYEKL. In DNA, the CDR3 is TGCGCCAGCAGCCAAGCTAGCGGGGGCCTTCTCTACGAGCAGTACTTC. It codes for CASSQASGGLLYEQYF.

With regard to this clone: A junction boundary mismatches the germline segment, possibly from a read error. DNA of the CDR3: TGTGCCAGCAGCGTAGCACCGACCGGAGCCTATTTGAGGAGTGGCTTC. It codes for CASSVAPTGAYLRSGF. The V gene is TRBV9, the J gene TRBJ1-2; D is ambiguous. Germline values: CDR1 SGDLS, CDR2 YYNGEE. The CDR3 covers 16 residues.

This rearrangement joins TRBV19 to TRBJ2-7; 13 nucleotides match TRBD2. Germline CDR1 is LNHDA and CDR2 is SQIVND (reference sequence). Trimming cost V 5 bases and J 6 bases; bases outside gene matches: 7. CDR3 length equals 15 residues. CDR3 nucleotides: TGTGCCAGTAGTTCCCTCGGACTAGCGGGAGCCGAGCAGTACTTC. Its translation is CASSSLGLAGAEQYF.

This chain connects TRBV6-6 to TRBJ1-5; D is perhaps TRBD1 (6 bases). Trimming pared 6 bases from V and 6 bases from J, leaving 18 bases between. The CDR3 loop spans 15 amino acids. Germline lookup yields CDR1 MNHNY and CDR2 SVGAGI (reference sequence). The CDR3 here is CASRPGGGARQPQHF. As DNA, the CDR3 is TGTGCCAGCAGACCGGGTGGGGGGGCTCGTCAGCCCCAGCATTTT.

V is TRBV7-9 and J is TRBJ2-3; the match to TRBD2 covers 10 bases. Germline loops: CDR1 SEHNR, CDR2 FQNEAQ (reference sequence). The CDR3 is 15 amino acids. J gave up 5 bases and V 2 bases, and 4 bases lay outside the gene matches. The CDR3 loop reads CASSLSGGDRDTQYF. The CDR3 coding sequence is TGTGCCAGCAGCTTAAGCGGGGGGGATCGAGATACGCAGTATTTT.

The chain links TRBV6-5 to TRBJ1-6; D call uncertain. V was cut by 0 bases and J by 6 bases, with 9 bases left in between. This CDR3 has 15 residues. Germline values: CDR1 MNHEY, CDR2 SVGAGI. This CDR3 is CASSYSQHINSPLHF. The CDR3 nucleotides are TGTGCCAGCAGTTACTCACAGCATATTAATTCACCCCTCCACTTT.

The chain joins TRBV2 to TRBJ2-5; possible D gene TRBD1, 5 bases. This CDR3 contains 15 residues. Germline-derived CDR1 and CDR2 are SNHLY and FYNNEI. Trimming shortened V by 2 bases and J by 6 bases, and 16 bases separated the two germline ends. CDR3 sequence: CASSELGAFGKTQYF. For the CDR3, the DNA is TGTGCCAGCAGTGAACTTGGGGCCTTTGGAAAGACCCAGTACTTC.

This clone was seen a handful of times. The V gene is TRBV5-1, the J gene TRBJ2-7; D perhaps matches TRBD2 (5 bases). The germline gives CDR1 SGHRS, CDR2 YFSETQ. Trimming took off 0 bases at V and 3 bases at J, with 13 bases between the two ends. The CDR3 is made up of 15 amino acids. The CDR3 nucleotides are TGCGCCAGCAGCTTGGATGCGGGCCCCCTCTACGAGCAGTACTTC. The encoded protein is CASSLDAGPLYEQYF.

The chain joins TRBV19 to TRBJ1-1; D is perhaps TRBD1 (5 bases). Trimming took off 7 bases at V and 1 base at J, with 13 bases between the two ends. Germline assignment: CDR1 LNHDA and CDR2 SQIVND (reference sequence). The CDR3 is 14 residues long. CDR3 amino acids: CASMAWDSNTEAFF. The CDR3 DNA follows: TGTGCCAGTATGGCCTGGGACTCGAACACTGAAGCTTTCTTT.